The text below deals with one TCR beta chain. This record belongs to a study of cytomegalovirus exposure and HLA in healthy donors. The CDR3 extends over 15 amino acids. V lost 4 bases and J 2 bases, leaving 12 bases between the germline ends. CDR1 is ENHRY, CDR2 SYGVKD, per germline. The PCR was carried out with 60 Vbeta primers and 13 Jbeta primers. Measured with immunoSEQ multiplex PCR; TCRdb has only the in-frame clones, and not every one. The sample holds some 90,000 clones; 77% are singletons and the top ten take roughly 1.9%. This sequence originates from a boy aged 10-17 years in good health and CMV-seronegative. J is TRBJ1-5 and V is TRBV10-3, with D uncertain. Sequences were obtained from PBMCs. Here the CDR3 DNA reads TGTGCCATCAGTGGAGGGAGAGGAGGCAATCAGCCCCAGCATTTT. It yields the protein CAISGGRGGNQPQHF.